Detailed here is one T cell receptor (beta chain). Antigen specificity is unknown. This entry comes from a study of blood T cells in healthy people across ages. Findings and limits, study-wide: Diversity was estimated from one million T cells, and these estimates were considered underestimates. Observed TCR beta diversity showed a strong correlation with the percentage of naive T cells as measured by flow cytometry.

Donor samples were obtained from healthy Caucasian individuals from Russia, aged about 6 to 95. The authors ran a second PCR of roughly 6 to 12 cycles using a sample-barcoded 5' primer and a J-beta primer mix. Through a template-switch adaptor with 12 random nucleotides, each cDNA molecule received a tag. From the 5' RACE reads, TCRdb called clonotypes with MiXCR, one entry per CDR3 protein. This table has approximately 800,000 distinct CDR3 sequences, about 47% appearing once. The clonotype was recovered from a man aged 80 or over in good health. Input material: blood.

DNA for the CDR3: TGCAGTGCTAGAGAGCCGAGGACTAGCACAGATACGCAGTATTTT. Translating gives CSAREPRTSTDTQYF. The chain joins TRBV20-1 to TRBJ2-3, with D possibly matching TRBD2 (5 bases). The CDR3 runs to 15 residues. Trimming cost V 0 bases and J 0 bases, with 10 bases left between them. Germline values: CDR1 DFQATT, CDR2 SNEGSKA (reference sequence).